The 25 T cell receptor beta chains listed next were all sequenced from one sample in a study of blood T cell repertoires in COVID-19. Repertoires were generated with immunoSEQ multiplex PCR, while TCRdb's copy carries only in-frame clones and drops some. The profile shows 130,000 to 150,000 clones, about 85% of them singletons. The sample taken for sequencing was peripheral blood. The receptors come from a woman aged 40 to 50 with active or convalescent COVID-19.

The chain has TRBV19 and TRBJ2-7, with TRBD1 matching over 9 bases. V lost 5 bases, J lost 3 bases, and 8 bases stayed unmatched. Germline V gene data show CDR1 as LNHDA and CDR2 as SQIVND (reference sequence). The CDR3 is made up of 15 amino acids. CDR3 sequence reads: CASSFAGTGFYEQYF. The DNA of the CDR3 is TGTGCCAGTAGTTTCGCCGGGACAGGGTTCTACGAGCAGTACTTC.

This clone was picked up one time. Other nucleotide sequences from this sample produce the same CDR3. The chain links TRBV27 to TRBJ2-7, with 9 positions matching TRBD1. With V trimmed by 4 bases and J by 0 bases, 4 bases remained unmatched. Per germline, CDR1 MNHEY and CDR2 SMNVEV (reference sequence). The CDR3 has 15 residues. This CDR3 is CASSSPGQGSYEQYF. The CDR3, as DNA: TGTGCCAGCAGTTCTCCGGGACAGGGCTCCTACGAGCAGTACTTC.

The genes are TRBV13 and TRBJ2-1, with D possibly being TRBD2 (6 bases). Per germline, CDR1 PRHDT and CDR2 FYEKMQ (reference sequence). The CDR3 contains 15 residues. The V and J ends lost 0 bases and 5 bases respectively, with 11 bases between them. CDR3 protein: CASSLGAGRNNEQFF. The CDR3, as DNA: TGTGCCAGCAGCTTAGGAGCGGGCCGCAACAATGAGCAGTTCTTC.

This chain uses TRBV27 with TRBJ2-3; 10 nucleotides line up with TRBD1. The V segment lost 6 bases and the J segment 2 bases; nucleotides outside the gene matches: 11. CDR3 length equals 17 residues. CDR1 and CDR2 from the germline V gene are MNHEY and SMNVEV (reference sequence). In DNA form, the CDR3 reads TGTGCCAGCAGGATAGGACAGGGGGTTTTTTCCACAGATACGCAGTATTTT. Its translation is CASRIGQGVFSTDTQYF.

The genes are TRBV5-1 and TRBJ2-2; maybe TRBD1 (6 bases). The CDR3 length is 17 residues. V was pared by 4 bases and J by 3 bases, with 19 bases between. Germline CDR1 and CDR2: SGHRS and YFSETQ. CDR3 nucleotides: TGCGCCAGCAGCGACCCATCAAGGGGGTGGGACACCGGGGAGCTGTTTTTT. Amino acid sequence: CASSDPSRGWDTGELFF.

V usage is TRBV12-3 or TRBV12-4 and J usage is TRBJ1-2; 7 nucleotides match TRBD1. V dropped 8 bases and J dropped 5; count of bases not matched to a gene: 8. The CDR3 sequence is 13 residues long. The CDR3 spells CASDLGGKYGYTF. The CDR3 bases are TGTGCCAGCGACCTAGGGGGCAAGTATGGCTACACCTTC.

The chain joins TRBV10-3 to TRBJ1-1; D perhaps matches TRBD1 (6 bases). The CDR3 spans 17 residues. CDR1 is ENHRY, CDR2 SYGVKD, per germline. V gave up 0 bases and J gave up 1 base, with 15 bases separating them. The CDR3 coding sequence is TGTGCCATCAGTGAGTCGCCGGGCGGGGGCGCGAACACTGAAGCTTTCTTT. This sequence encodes CAISESPGGGANTEAFF.

CDR3 amino acids: CASSPSGTGGYQPQHF. Here the CDR3 DNA reads TGTGCCAGCTCACCATCCGGGACAGGGGGCTATCAGCCCCAGCATTTT. This chain joins TRBV18 and TRBJ1-5; 12 bases are shared with TRBD1. V shed 2 bases and J 5 bases; nucleotides not matched to a gene: 4. Germline assignment: CDR1 KGHSH and CDR2 LQKENI. There are 16 residues in the CDR3.

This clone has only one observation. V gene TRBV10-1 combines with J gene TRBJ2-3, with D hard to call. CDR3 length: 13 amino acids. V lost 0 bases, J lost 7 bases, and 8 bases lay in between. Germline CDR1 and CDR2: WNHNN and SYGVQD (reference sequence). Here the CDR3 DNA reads TGCGCCAGCAGTGAGTCTGCGGTTTATACGCAGTATTTT. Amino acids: CASSESAVYTQYF.

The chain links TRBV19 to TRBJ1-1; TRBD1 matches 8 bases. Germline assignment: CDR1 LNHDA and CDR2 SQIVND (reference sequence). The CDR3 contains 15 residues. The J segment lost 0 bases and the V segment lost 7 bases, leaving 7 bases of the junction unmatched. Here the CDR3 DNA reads TGTGCCAGTACCCCGGGACAGGTAATGAACACTGAAGCTTTCTTT. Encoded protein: CASTPGQVMNTEAFF.

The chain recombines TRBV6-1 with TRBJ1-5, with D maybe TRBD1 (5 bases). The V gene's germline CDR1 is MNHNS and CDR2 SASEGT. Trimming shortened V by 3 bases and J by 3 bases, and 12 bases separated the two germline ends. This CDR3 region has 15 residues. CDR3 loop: CASSEAGLNNQPQHF. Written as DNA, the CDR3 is TGTGCCAGCAGTGAGGCAGGGCTGAACAATCAGCCCCAGCATTTT.

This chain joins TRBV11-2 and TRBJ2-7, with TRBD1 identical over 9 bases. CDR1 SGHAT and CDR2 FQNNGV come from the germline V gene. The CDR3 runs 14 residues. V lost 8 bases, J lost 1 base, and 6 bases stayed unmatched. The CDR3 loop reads CASGGGQGSYEQYF. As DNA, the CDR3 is TGTGCCAGCGGCGGGGGACAGGGATCCTACGAGCAGTACTTC.

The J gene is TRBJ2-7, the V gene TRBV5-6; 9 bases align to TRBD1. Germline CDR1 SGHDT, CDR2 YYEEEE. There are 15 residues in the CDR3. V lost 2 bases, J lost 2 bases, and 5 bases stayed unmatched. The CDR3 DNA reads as TGTGCCAGCAGCTTACAGGGGGCCATGGCCTACGAGCAGTACTTC. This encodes CASSLQGAMAYEQYF.

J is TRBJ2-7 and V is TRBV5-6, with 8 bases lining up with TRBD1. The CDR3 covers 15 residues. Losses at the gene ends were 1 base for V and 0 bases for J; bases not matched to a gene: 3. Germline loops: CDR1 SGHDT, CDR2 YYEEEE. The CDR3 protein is CASSLWDRLSYEQYF. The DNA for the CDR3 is TGTGCCAGCAGCTTGTGGGACAGGCTCTCCTACGAGCAGTACTTC.

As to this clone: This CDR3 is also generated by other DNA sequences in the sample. CDR3 loop: CASSLLTGDTEAFF. The CDR3 bases are TGTGCCAGCAGTTTACTGACAGGGGACACTGAAGCTTTCTTT. This rearrangement joins TRBV28 to TRBJ1-1; 8 bases align to TRBD1. The CDR3 is 14 residues long. The junction had 2 bases not matched to a gene; V was cut back by 2 bases and J by 3 bases. Germline V gene lookup returns CDR1 MDHEN and CDR2 SYDVKM.

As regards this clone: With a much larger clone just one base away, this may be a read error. The DNA for the CDR3 is TGTGCCAGCAGCGGACAGGGGAACACTGAAGCTTTCTTT. Its translation is CASSGQGNTEAFF. The genes are TRBV7-2 and TRBJ1-1; TRBD1 matches 8 bases. This CDR3 comprises 13 residues. V shed 5 bases and J 1 base; nucleotides not matched to a gene: 0. Germline CDR1 reads SGHTA; CDR2 reads FQGNSA.

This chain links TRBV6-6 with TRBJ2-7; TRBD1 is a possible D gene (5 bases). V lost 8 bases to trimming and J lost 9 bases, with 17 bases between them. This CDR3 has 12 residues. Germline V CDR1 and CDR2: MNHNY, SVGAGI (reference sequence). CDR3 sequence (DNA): TGTGCCAGCGGACCAGGGTTTATCGGGCAGTACTTC. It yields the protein CASGPGFIGQYF.

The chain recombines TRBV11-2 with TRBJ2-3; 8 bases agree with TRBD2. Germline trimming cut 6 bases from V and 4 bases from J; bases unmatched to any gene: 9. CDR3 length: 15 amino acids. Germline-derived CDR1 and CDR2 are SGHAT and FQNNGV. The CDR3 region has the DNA TGTGCCAGCAGGGTGCCGGGACTAGGCTCAGATACGCAGTATTTT. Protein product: CASRVPGLGSDTQYF.

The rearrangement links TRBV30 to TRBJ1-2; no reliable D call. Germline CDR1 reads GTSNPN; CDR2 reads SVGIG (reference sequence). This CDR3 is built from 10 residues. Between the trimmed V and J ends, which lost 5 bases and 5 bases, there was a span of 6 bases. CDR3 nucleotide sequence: TGTGCCTGGGGCCTATATGGCTACACCTTC. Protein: CAWGLYGYTF.

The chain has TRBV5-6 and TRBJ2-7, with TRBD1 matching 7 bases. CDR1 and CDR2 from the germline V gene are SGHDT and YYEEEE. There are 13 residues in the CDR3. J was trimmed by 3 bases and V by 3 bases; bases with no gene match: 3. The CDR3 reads CASSSRDSYEQYF. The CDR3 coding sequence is TGTGCCAGCAGCTCCCGGGACAGCTACGAGCAGTACTTC.

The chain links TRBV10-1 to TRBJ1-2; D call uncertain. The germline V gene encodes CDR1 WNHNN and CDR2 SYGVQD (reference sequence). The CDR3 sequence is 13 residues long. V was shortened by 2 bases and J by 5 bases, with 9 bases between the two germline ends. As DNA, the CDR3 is TGCGCCAGCAGTGAGATCGGCGGTTATGGCTACACCTTC. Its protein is CASSEIGGYGYTF.

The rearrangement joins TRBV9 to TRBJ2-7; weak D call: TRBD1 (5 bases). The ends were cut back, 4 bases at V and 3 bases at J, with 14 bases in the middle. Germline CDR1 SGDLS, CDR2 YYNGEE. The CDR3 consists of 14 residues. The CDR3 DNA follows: TGTGCCAGCAGCCCTTCTGGACAAGACTACGAGCAGTACTTC. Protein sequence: CASSPSGQDYEQYF.

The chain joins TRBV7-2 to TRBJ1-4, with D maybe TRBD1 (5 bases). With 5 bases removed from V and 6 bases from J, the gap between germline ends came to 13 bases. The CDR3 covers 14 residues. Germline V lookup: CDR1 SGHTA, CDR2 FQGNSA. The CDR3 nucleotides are TGTGCCAGCAGCCCCGACGGGGGGGATGAAAAACTGTTTTTT. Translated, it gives CASSPDGGDEKLFF.

The CDR3 DNA sequence: TGTGCCAGCAGCGCCTCCACGGGGGGCTACGAGCAGTACTTC. Translated: CASSASTGGYEQYF. The chain uses TRBV11-2 and TRBJ2-7, with 7 bases fitting TRBD2. Germline V gene lookup returns CDR1 SGHAT and CDR2 FQNNGV. There are 14 residues in the CDR3. Germline trimming cut 5 bases from V and 3 bases from J; bases unmatched to any gene: 7.

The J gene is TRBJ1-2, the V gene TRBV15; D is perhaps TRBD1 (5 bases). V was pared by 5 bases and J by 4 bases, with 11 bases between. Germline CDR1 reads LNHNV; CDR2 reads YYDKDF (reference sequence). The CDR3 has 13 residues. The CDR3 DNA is TGTGCCACCAGCCTCCCGGACACCTATGGCTACACCTTC. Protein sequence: CATSLPDTYGYTF.